The sequence of this T cell receptor beta chain was determined in a study of T cells in Graves' hyperthyroidism and ophthalmopathy. Study-wide findings and caveats: Blood also carried most thyroid clonotypes expanded above 0.001. For ophthalmopathy, model prediction preceded onset by a median 6.5 months.

This CDR3 spans 17 amino acids. Germline loops: CDR1 MDHEN, CDR2 SYDVKM. Those patients with uncontrolled infection, other autoimmune disease, pregnancy or lactation were excluded. Worth noting for this clonotype: The antigen remains unidentified. The germline gene is not matched at one end of the junction; a read error may be the cause.

TCR beta CDR3 regions were amplified from RNA. In the first-round RT-PCR of the TCR CDR3, the HTBI primer set was used. Each CDR3 protein gets one entry after TCRdb re-called the multiplex PCR reads with MiXCR. The data hold 270,000 or so distinct CDR3 sequences, with 12% to 15% observed a single time. The chain recombines TRBV28 with TRBJ2-7; 7 bases are a match to TRBD1. The sequenced material came from blood. This TCR was sampled from a woman aged 45-59 years with Graves' hyperthyroidism that later progressed to Graves' ophthalmopathy. The CDR3 DNA reads TGCGCCAGCAGTTCGCCCGGGACAGTCTTTAGCTCCTACGAGCAGTACTTC. Translation gives CASSSPGTVFSSYEQYF.